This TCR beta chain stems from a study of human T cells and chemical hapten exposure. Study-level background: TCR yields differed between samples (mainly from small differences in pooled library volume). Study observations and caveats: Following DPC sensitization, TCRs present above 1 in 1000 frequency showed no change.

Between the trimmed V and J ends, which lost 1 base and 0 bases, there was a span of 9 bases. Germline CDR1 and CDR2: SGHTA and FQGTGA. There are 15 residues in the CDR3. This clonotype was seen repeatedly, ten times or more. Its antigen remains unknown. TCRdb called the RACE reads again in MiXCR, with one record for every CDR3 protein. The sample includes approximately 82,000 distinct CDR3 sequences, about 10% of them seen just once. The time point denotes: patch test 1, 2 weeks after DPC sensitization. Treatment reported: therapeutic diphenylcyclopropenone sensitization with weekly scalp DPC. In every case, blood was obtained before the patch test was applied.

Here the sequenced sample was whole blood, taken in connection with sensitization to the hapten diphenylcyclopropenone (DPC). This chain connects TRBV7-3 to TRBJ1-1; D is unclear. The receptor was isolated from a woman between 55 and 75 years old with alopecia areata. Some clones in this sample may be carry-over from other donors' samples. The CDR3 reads CASSLKRGLNTEAFF. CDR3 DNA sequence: TGTGCCAGCAGCTTAAAGCGGGGATTGAACACTGAAGCTTTCTTT. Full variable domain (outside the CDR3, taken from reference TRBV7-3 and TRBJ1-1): GAGVSQTPSNKVTEKGKYVELRCDPISGHTALYWYRQSLGQGPEFLIYFQGTGAADDSGLPNDRFFAVRPEGSVSTLKIQRTERGDSAVYLCASSLKRGLNTEAFFGQGTRLTVV.